A selection of T cell receptor beta chains follows, all from one sample in a study of blood T cells in healthy people across ages. TCRdb redid the calling of the 5' RACE reads with MiXCR, one entry per CDR3 protein. The table has roughly 800,000 distinct CDR3 sequences, roughly 60% seen once. The specimen was blood. The receptors come from a man aged 25 to 40 in good health. CDR3s include the opening cysteine and the closing phenylalanine or tryptophan. The order of the fields is D gene, clone size, J gene, V gene, CDR3 protein, CDR3 DNA. D genes are given only for firm matches. The listing skips clone size in some rows; elsewhere it reads once, few, many or a size class.

d_call: .
clone_size: .
j_call: TRBJ1-4
v_call: TRBV20-1
cdr3_aa: CSARAPQEYIEKLFF
cdr3_nt: TGCAGTGCTAGAGCCCCACAGGAATATATAGAAAAACTGTTTTTT

d_call: .
clone_size: .
j_call: TRBJ1-5
v_call: TRBV20-1
cdr3_aa: CSARDDRGGYQPQHF
cdr3_nt: TGCAGTGCTAGAGATGATAGGGGGGGATATCAGCCCCAGCATTTT

d_call: TRBD1
clone_size: .
j_call: TRBJ1-2
v_call: TRBV5-6
cdr3_aa: CASSSGTGVGYGYTF
cdr3_nt: TGTGCCAGCAGCTCCGGGACAGGGGTTGGCTATGGCTACACCTTC

d_call: .
clone_size: .
j_call: TRBJ2-4
v_call: TRBV9
cdr3_aa: CASSVEAGFAVIQYF
cdr3_nt: TGTGCCAGCAGCGTAGAGGCCGGGTTCGCGGTCATTCAGTACTTC

d_call: .
clone_size: .
j_call: TRBJ1-2
v_call: TRBV3-1
cdr3_aa: CASSLWSHLDYGYTF
cdr3_nt: TGTGCCAGCAGCCTGTGGTCCCACTTGGACTATGGCTACACCTTC

d_call: TRBD2
clone_size: .
j_call: TRBJ2-1
v_call: TRBV6-2/TRBV6-3
cdr3_aa: CASTGLGKRLADYNEQFF
cdr3_nt: TGTGCCAGCACAGGCCTGGGGAAACGACTAGCCGATTACAATGAGCAGTTCTTC

d_call: TRBD2
clone_size: .
j_call: TRBJ2-3
v_call: TRBV20-1
cdr3_aa: CSAFGLAGTDTQYF
cdr3_nt: TGCAGTGCTTTCGGGCTAGCGGGCACAGATACGCAGTATTTT

d_call: TRBD2
clone_size: .
j_call: TRBJ2-1
v_call: TRBV3-1
cdr3_aa: CASSLSGNKRGNEQFF
cdr3_nt: TGTGCCAGCAGCCTGAGCGGGAATAAAAGAGGCAATGAGCAGTTCTTC

d_call: .
clone_size: .
j_call: TRBJ2-7
v_call: TRBV29-1
cdr3_aa: CSTGRGGDEQYF
cdr3_nt: TGCAGCACTGGGCGTGGGGGCGACGAGCAGTACTTC

d_call: TRBD2
clone_size: .
j_call: TRBJ2-5
v_call: TRBV3-1
cdr3_aa: CASSQQLTSGLETQYF
cdr3_nt: TGTGCCAGCAGCCAGCAATTGACTAGCGGGTTGGAGACCCAGTACTTC

d_call: .
clone_size: .
j_call: TRBJ2-5
v_call: TRBV7-9
cdr3_aa: CASSPIFLPYF
cdr3_nt: TGTGCCAGCAGCCCAATATTCTTGCCGTACTTC

d_call: TRBD2
clone_size: .
j_call: TRBJ2-7
v_call: TRBV20-1
cdr3_aa: CSAVWAGAWDSYNEQYF
cdr3_nt: TGCAGTGCCGTCTGGGCGGGAGCTTGGGACTCCTACAATGAGCAGTACTTC

d_call: .
clone_size: .
j_call: TRBJ1-2
v_call: TRBV16
cdr3_aa: CASSQGPPANYGYTF
cdr3_nt: TGTGCCAGCAGTCAAGGCCCCCCGGCTAACTATGGCTACACCTTC

d_call: TRBD2
clone_size: .
j_call: TRBJ2-1
v_call: TRBV12-3/TRBV12-4
cdr3_aa: CASSSASGYNEQFF
cdr3_nt: TGTGCCAGCAGTTCTGCTAGCGGCTACAATGAGCAGTTCTTC

d_call: TRBD2
clone_size: .
j_call: TRBJ2-1
v_call: TRBV5-5
cdr3_aa: CASSLWLTSGEYNEQFF
cdr3_nt: TGTGCCAGCAGCTTGTGGTTGACTAGCGGGGAGTACAATGAGCAGTTCTTC

d_call: .
clone_size: .
j_call: TRBJ2-7
v_call: TRBV12-3/TRBV12-4
cdr3_aa: CASSPGWGEVLGHEQYF
cdr3_nt: TGTGCCAGCAGTCCCGGCTGGGGCGAGGTCTTGGGTCACGAGCAGTACTTC

d_call: .
clone_size: .
j_call: TRBJ2-5
v_call: TRBV24-1
cdr3_aa: CATSDLRNEQYF
cdr3_nt: TGTGCCACCAGTGATTTAAGGAATGAGCAGTACTTC

d_call: .
clone_size: once
j_call: TRBJ2-1
v_call: TRBV29-1
cdr3_aa: CSVGASGIYNEQFF
cdr3_nt: TGCAGCGTTGGAGCCAGCGGCATCTACAATGAGCAGTTCTTC

d_call: .
clone_size: .
j_call: TRBJ2-5
v_call: TRBV4-2
cdr3_aa: CASSQVLGKETQYF
cdr3_nt: TGTGCCAGCAGCCAAGTTCTAGGGAAAGAGACCCAGTACTTC

d_call: .
clone_size: .
j_call: TRBJ2-3
v_call: TRBV4-1
cdr3_aa: CASALTSNTDTQYF
cdr3_nt: TGCGCCAGTGCCCTTACTAGCAACACAGATACGCAGTATTTT

d_call: TRBD2
clone_size: .
j_call: TRBJ2-7
v_call: TRBV29-1
cdr3_aa: CSVAHGTRSYEQYF
cdr3_nt: TGCAGCGTCGCTCACGGGACTAGAAGTTACGAGCAGTACTTC

d_call: .
clone_size: once
j_call: TRBJ2-1
v_call: TRBV5-4
cdr3_aa: CASSLIGYNNEQFF
cdr3_nt: TGTGCCAGCAGCTTGATAGGCTATAACAATGAGCAGTTCTTC

d_call: .
clone_size: .
j_call: TRBJ2-7
v_call: TRBV27
cdr3_aa: CASGQGLLVHEQYF
cdr3_nt: TGTGCCAGCGGGCAGGGACTCCTAGTCCACGAGCAGTACTTC

d_call: .
clone_size: few
j_call: TRBJ2-3
v_call: TRBV12-3/TRBV12-4
cdr3_aa: CASTEGLDTQYF
cdr3_nt: TGTGCCAGCACCGAGGGGCTCGATACGCAGTATTTT

d_call: TRBD1
clone_size: few
j_call: TRBJ1-5
v_call: TRBV6-2/TRBV6-3
cdr3_aa: CASSYSRQGYQPQHF
cdr3_nt: TGTGCCAGCAGTTACTCGCGACAGGGGTATCAGCCCCAGCATTTT

d_call: .
clone_size: .
j_call: TRBJ1-2
v_call: TRBV6-2/TRBV6-3
cdr3_aa: CASSDGTGINYGYTF
cdr3_nt: TGTGCCAGCAGTGACGGAACCGGGATCAACTATGGCTACACCTTC

d_call: TRBD2
clone_size: many
j_call: TRBJ2-1
v_call: TRBV29-1
cdr3_aa: CSVEVLAGQREQFF
cdr3_nt: TGCAGCGTTGAAGTATTAGCGGGACAACGAGAGCAGTTCTTC

d_call: .
clone_size: .
j_call: TRBJ2-1
v_call: TRBV27
cdr3_aa: CASSYAEGLVGNEQFF
cdr3_nt: TGTGCCAGCAGTTACGCGGAGGGACTCGTTGGGAATGAGCAGTTCTTC

d_call: .
clone_size: .
j_call: TRBJ2-7
v_call: TRBV14
cdr3_aa: CASSQDRAGFYEQYF
cdr3_nt: TGTGCCAGCAGCCAAGATCGGGCAGGGTTCTACGAGCAGTACTTC

d_call: .
clone_size: .
j_call: TRBJ2-3
v_call: TRBV4-2
cdr3_aa: CASSQVLKPTDTQYF
cdr3_nt: TGTGCCAGCAGCCAAGTTTTAAAGCCCACAGATACGCAGTATTTT

d_call: TRBD1
clone_size: few
j_call: TRBJ2-3
v_call: TRBV6-1
cdr3_aa: CASRRRTGTGGGDTQYF
cdr3_nt: TGTGCCAGCAGGCGCCGTACCGGGACAGGGGGCGGTGATACGCAGTATTTT

d_call: TRBD2
clone_size: .
j_call: TRBJ2-6
v_call: TRBV6-5
cdr3_aa: CASSYAITSGGSSGANALTF
cdr3_nt: TGTGCCAGCAGTTACGCCATTACTAGCGGGGGAAGCTCTGGGGCCAACGCCCTGACTTTC